This is a list of T cell receptor beta chains from one sample in a study of blood T cell repertoires in COVID-19. The assay was immunoSEQ multiplex PCR, and TCRdb's table has in-frame clones only and misses some. The sample shows a few hundred thousand clones, 75% to 85% of them seen only once. Sequencing used peripheral blood. These receptors all come from a middle-aged man with active or convalescent COVID-19. Each CDR3 is given with its conserved first and last residue. The order of the fields is V gene, J gene, D gene, clone size, CDR3 DNA, CDR3 protein. The D gene is left open where the match is weak. Expanded clones get a size class; other rows say once, few or many, or leave the size out.

v_gene: TRBV7-9; j_gene: TRBJ2-6; d_gene: NA; abundance: NA; CDR3nt: TGTGCCAGCAAACCCTCAGGGGGAGGCGGGGCCAACGTCCTGACTTTC; CDR3aa: CASKPSGGGGANVLTF
v_gene: TRBV2; j_gene: TRBJ1-5; d_gene: NA; abundance: many; CDR3nt: TGTGCCAGCAGGGAGGGACTGCGGCAGCCCCAGCATTTT; CDR3aa: CASREGLRQPQHF
v_gene: TRBV29-1; j_gene: TRBJ2-4; d_gene: TRBD2; abundance: NA; CDR3nt: TGCAGCGTTGCCGAACTAGCGGGAGGGGTGGGAAACATTCAGTACTTC; CDR3aa: CSVAELAGGVGNIQYF
v_gene: TRBV10-2; j_gene: TRBJ2-2; d_gene: NA; abundance: NA; CDR3nt: TGCGCCAGCAGTGTTTTCGGGTGGGACACCGGGGAGCTGTTTTTT; CDR3aa: CASSVFGWDTGELFF
v_gene: TRBV11-2; j_gene: TRBJ2-7; d_gene: TRBD2; abundance: NA; CDR3nt: TGTGCCAGCAGCTTAGGTTGGGGACTAGCGGGAGACGTTGGCGAGCAGTACTTC; CDR3aa: CASSLGWGLAGDVGEQYF
v_gene: TRBV18; j_gene: TRBJ1-5; d_gene: NA; abundance: NA; CDR3nt: TGTGCCAGCTCACCAGCAGGGGATGGCCAGCCCCAGCATTTT; CDR3aa: CASSPAGDGQPQHF
v_gene: TRBV6-5; j_gene: TRBJ1-2; d_gene: NA; abundance: NA; CDR3nt: TGTGCCAGCAAAAACCGGGAAGGAGGCCGTCGCGGCTACACCTTC; CDR3aa: CASKNREGGRRGYTF
v_gene: TRBV27; j_gene: TRBJ2-1; d_gene: TRBD2; abundance: NA; CDR3nt: TGTGCCAGCAGTTTAGCGGGAGGACTGCGAAATGAGCAGTTCTTC; CDR3aa: CASSLAGGLRNEQFF
v_gene: TRBV5-1; j_gene: TRBJ2-2; d_gene: NA; abundance: few; CDR3nt: TGCGCCAGCAGCTTGGTGGCCGGGGGAACCGGGGAGCTGTTTTTT; CDR3aa: CASSLVAGGTGELFF
v_gene: TRBV24-1; j_gene: TRBJ2-2; d_gene: NA; abundance: NA; CDR3nt: TGTGCCACCAGTGACCCCGACAGAGACACCGGGGAGCTGTTTTTT; CDR3aa: CATSDPDRDTGELFF
v_gene: TRBV7-9; j_gene: TRBJ2-1; d_gene: NA; abundance: NA; CDR3nt: TGTGCCAGCAGCCCAAACTACGCAGGGCCCAATGAGCAGTTCTTC; CDR3aa: CASSPNYAGPNEQFF
v_gene: TRBV7-2; j_gene: TRBJ1-2; d_gene: NA; abundance: NA; CDR3nt: TGTGCCAGCAGCTTAGGGAGTCGAAACTATGGCTACACCTTC; CDR3aa: CASSLGSRNYGYTF
v_gene: TRBV18; j_gene: TRBJ1-2; d_gene: NA; abundance: NA; CDR3nt: TGTGCCAGCTCACCACCCCCGCCGGACAATCGATATGGCTACACCTTC; CDR3aa: CASSPPPPDNRYGYTF
v_gene: TRBV19; j_gene: TRBJ1-2; d_gene: NA; abundance: few; CDR3nt: TGTGCCAGTAGTATTTCGTACTATGGCTACACCTTC; CDR3aa: CASSISYYGYTF
v_gene: TRBV7-9; j_gene: TRBJ1-5; d_gene: TRBD1; abundance: NA; CDR3nt: TGTGCCAGCAGCGGGGACAGGGGTCAGCCCCAGCATTTT; CDR3aa: CASSGDRGQPQHF
v_gene: TRBV4-1; j_gene: TRBJ2-7; d_gene: TRBD2; abundance: NA; CDR3nt: TGCGCCAGCAGCCAATGGGTGGGGGCCGGGACTAGCTCAAACGAGCAGTACTTC; CDR3aa: CASSQWVGAGTSSNEQYF
v_gene: TRBV7-6; j_gene: TRBJ1-2; d_gene: NA; abundance: NA; CDR3nt: TGTGCCAGCAGCTTGCTTGGGGGCGCCAACTATGGCTACACCTTC; CDR3aa: CASSLLGGANYGYTF
v_gene: TRBV5-4; j_gene: TRBJ2-3; d_gene: TRBD1; abundance: NA; CDR3nt: TGTGCCAGCAGCCCCGGGACAGGGGGTACAGATACGCAGTATTTT; CDR3aa: CASSPGTGGTDTQYF
v_gene: TRBV11-2; j_gene: TRBJ1-3; d_gene: NA; abundance: once; CDR3nt: TGTGCCAGCAGCAGCATAGCCCAGGGTGTTGAAAGAAACACCATATATTTT; CDR3aa: CASSSIAQGVERNTIYF
v_gene: TRBV12-5; j_gene: TRBJ2-7; d_gene: NA; abundance: NA; CDR3nt: TGTGCTAGTGGTTTGGGACAGAATTACGAGCAGTACTTC; CDR3aa: CASGLGQNYEQYF
v_gene: TRBV6-6; j_gene: TRBJ2-2; d_gene: NA; abundance: once; CDR3nt: TGTGCCAGCACCTGGGACTCGGGGAACACCGGGGAGCTGTTTTTT; CDR3aa: CASTWDSGNTGELFF
v_gene: TRBV4-3; j_gene: TRBJ2-6; d_gene: NA; abundance: NA; CDR3nt: TGCGCCAGCAGCCAAGACAGGTCTGGGGCCAACGTCCTGACTTTC; CDR3aa: CASSQDRSGANVLTF
v_gene: TRBV7-9; j_gene: TRBJ2-1; d_gene: TRBD2; abundance: once; CDR3nt: TGTGCCAGCAGCTTTTTAGCTAGCGGGATAGGTGAGCAGTTCTTC; CDR3aa: CASSFLASGIGEQFF
v_gene: TRBV19; j_gene: TRBJ1-5; d_gene: TRBD1; abundance: few; CDR3nt: TGTGCCAGTAGTAACAGGGGCAGGGATCAGCCCCAGCATTTT; CDR3aa: CASSNRGRDQPQHF
v_gene: TRBV18; j_gene: TRBJ1-3; d_gene: NA; abundance: NA; CDR3nt: TGTGCCAGCTCGACTTCGCGATCCGACTCTGGAAACACCATATATTTT; CDR3aa: CASSTSRSDSGNTIYF
v_gene: TRBV11-2; j_gene: TRBJ2-7; d_gene: NA; abundance: NA; CDR3nt: TGTGCCAGCAGTCACTACGAGCAGTACTTC; CDR3aa: CASSHYEQYF
v_gene: TRBV5-4; j_gene: TRBJ2-1; d_gene: TRBD1; abundance: NA; CDR3nt: TGTGCCAGCAGCTTCGGGACAGGGGGCGTGGACAATGAGCAGTTCTTC; CDR3aa: CASSFGTGGVDNEQFF
v_gene: TRBV3-1/TRBV3-2; j_gene: TRBJ1-3; d_gene: NA; abundance: NA; CDR3nt: TGTGCCAGCAGCCAAGAACGGGACACCATATATTTT; CDR3aa: CASSQERDTIYF
v_gene: TRBV28; j_gene: TRBJ1-2; d_gene: TRBD1; abundance: NA; CDR3nt: TGTGCCACCCAGGGGGCGGCCCGCGGCTACACCTTC; CDR3aa: CATQGAARGYTF
v_gene: TRBV19; j_gene: TRBJ2-3; d_gene: NA; abundance: NA; CDR3nt: TGTGCCAGTAGTATAACCACAGGGAGAACAGATACGCAGTATTTT; CDR3aa: CASSITTGRTDTQYF
v_gene: TRBV7-3; j_gene: TRBJ2-3; d_gene: NA; abundance: NA; CDR3nt: TGTGCCAGCAGCTTCGGTTCGACAGATACGCAGTATTTT; CDR3aa: CASSFGSTDTQYF
v_gene: TRBV6-5; j_gene: TRBJ2-7; d_gene: NA; abundance: NA; CDR3nt: TGTGCCAGCAGTTACTCGGTGGGCCTCCAAACCTACGAGCAGTACTTC; CDR3aa: CASSYSVGLQTYEQYF
v_gene: TRBV5-1; j_gene: TRBJ2-7; d_gene: NA; abundance: NA; CDR3nt: TGCGCCAGCAGCTTTTATGCGGGATATAGTGAGCAGTACTTC; CDR3aa: CASSFYAGYSEQYF
v_gene: TRBV19; j_gene: TRBJ1-6; d_gene: NA; abundance: NA; CDR3nt: TGTGCCAGTAGTACTGAGCATCACGGGTCCTATAATTCACCCCTCCACTTT; CDR3aa: CASSTEHHGSYNSPLHF
v_gene: TRBV3-1/TRBV3-2; j_gene: TRBJ2-1; d_gene: TRBD2; abundance: NA; CDR3nt: TGTGCCAGCAGCCCCCGGACTAGCGGGAGCCCGAGGATCAATGAGCAGTTCTTC; CDR3aa: CASSPRTSGSPRINEQFF
v_gene: TRBV5-1; j_gene: TRBJ1-3; d_gene: NA; abundance: NA; CDR3nt: TGCGCCAGCAGCTTGAATGGGGCTTCTGGAAACACCATATATTTT; CDR3aa: CASSLNGASGNTIYF